This T cell receptor (beta chain) was captured by sequencing in a study of T cells in Graves' hyperthyroidism and ophthalmopathy. On the study more broadly: Sampling of peripheral blood happened at initial diagnosis, prior to any treatment. Regarding the study as a whole: The model forecast ophthalmopathy, anticipating it by a median about 7 months before onset.

This clonotype occurred many times. Its antigen is undetermined. Amplified TCR beta CDR3 regions derived from RNA transcripts. Using the HTBI primer set, a first-round RT-PCR was run on the TCR CDR3. TCRdb re-called the multiplex PCR reads through MiXCR, storing one row per CDR3 protein. Altogether some 400,000 distinct CDR3 sequences are present, more than 11% being singletons, with the ten largest covering more than 9.5%. Using around 10 ml of fresh peripheral blood, PBMCs were prepared. The germline V gene has CDR1 MNHNS and CDR2 SASEGT. Trimming stripped 5 bases from V and 1 base from J, with 14 bases between. This CDR3 is 15 amino acids long.

The TCR comes from a woman in her sixties or seventies with Graves' hyperthyroidism. V and J are TRBV6-1 and TRBJ1-2; D possibly corresponds to TRBD1 (6 bases). Sequenced: blood. CDR3 in DNA: TGTGCCAGCAGTTATGACAGGAACTATAACTATGGCTACACCTTC. Its translation: CASSYDRNYNYGYTF.